This T cell receptor beta chain appears in the sequencing data of a study of blood T cell repertoires in COVID-19. About the study: Specimens from acute and convalescent COVID-19 originated in the United States, Italy and Spain. PBMCs, B-cell-depleted T cells, or T cells were the source of the cDNA or gDNA that made up the material.

The table came from immunoSEQ multiplex PCR; TCRdb's copy has only in-frame clones and leaves some out. This table holds fewer than 35,000 clones, 75% to 90% found once. Per germline, CDR1 GTSNPN and CDR2 SVGIG (reference sequence). The CDR3 extends over 15 amino acids. V shed 2 bases and J 4 bases; nucleotides not matched to a gene: 6. The clonotype was recovered from an older man with acute or convalescent COVID-19. The chain has TRBV30 and TRBJ1-4; 8 nucleotides align to TRBD1. The source material was peripheral blood. DNA of the CDR3: TGTGCCTGGAGTCCCCGACAGGGGTTTAATGAAAAACTGTTTTTT. Its protein is CAWSPRQGFNEKLFF. Full variable domain (remainder filled in from reference TRBV30 and TRBJ1-4): SQTIHQWPATLVQPVGSPLSLECTVEGTSNPNLYWYRQAAGRGLQLLFYSVGIGQISSEVPQNLSASRPQDRQFILSSKKLLLSDSGFYLCAWSPRQGFNEKLFFGSGTQLSVL.